The present T cell receptor beta chain was sequenced within a study of T cell repertoires in cytomegalovirus infection. Study-level background: Use of recently identified HLA-C-restricted and well-studied HLA-B-restricted CMV epitopes was part of the study. A matching HLA type, together with CMV infection, was signaled by public TCR beta signatures.

V was pared by 5 bases and J by 5 bases, with 12 bases of the junction left unmatched. Germline V gene lookup returns CDR1 LNHDA and CDR2 SQIVND (reference sequence). The CDR3 extends over 18 amino acids. Findings and caveats of the study: Cumulative public TCR beta family frequency identified carriers of CMV plus the relevant HLA. Predominance within the ex vivo response was attributable to HLA-C-restricted CMV-specific TCR beta clonotypes.

In this sample, this clonotype turned up a few times. Its antigen remains unidentified. Using its own MiXCR run on the reads, TCRdb lists one record per CDR3 protein. The table shows about 890,000 distinct CDR3 sequences, with 31% occurring only once. The receptor was isolated from a human donor in good health (CMV status not recorded). Some clones in this sample may be carry-over from other donors' samples. The gene calls are TRBV19 and TRBJ2-2; 12 positions agree with TRBD2. This specimen consisted of cultured CD8+ T cells from PBMCs, obtained from culture after CMV antigen stimulation. The CDR3 loop is CASSSSSGGAVGTGELFF. The CDR3 bases are TGTGCCAGTAGTTCCTCTAGCGGGGGGGCCGTTGGGACCGGGGAGCTGTTTTTT.